This T cell receptor (beta chain) was sequenced during a study of T cell repertoires in cytomegalovirus infection. At the level of the study: In public TCR beta signatures, there were indications of both CMV infection and matching HLA type.

TCRdb reprocessed the reads with MiXCR, giving one entry per CDR3 protein. The sample has 450,000 to 600,000 distinct CDR3 sequences, around 11% seen once. CDR3 length: 11 residues. Trimming shortened V by 6 bases and J by 7 bases, and 9 bases separated the two germline ends. Germline V gene data show CDR1 as LGHNT and CDR2 as FRNRAP. Study outcomes and limitations: Using cumulative public TCR beta family frequency, the authors identified those who carried CMV together with the relevant HLA. In two of eight donors, the top clonotype was HLA-C-restricted CMV-specific.

This clonotype has a count of ten or more. Its antigen remains unknown. The V and J genes are TRBV12-5 and TRBJ2-5; D gene ambiguous. The clonotype comes from a human donor in good health (CMV status not recorded). Some clones in this sample may be carry-over from other donors' samples. Sequenced material: PBMCs. This CDR3 reads CASGRSGTQYF. The CDR3 nucleotides are TGTGCTAGTGGGCGATCTGGGACCCAGTACTTC.